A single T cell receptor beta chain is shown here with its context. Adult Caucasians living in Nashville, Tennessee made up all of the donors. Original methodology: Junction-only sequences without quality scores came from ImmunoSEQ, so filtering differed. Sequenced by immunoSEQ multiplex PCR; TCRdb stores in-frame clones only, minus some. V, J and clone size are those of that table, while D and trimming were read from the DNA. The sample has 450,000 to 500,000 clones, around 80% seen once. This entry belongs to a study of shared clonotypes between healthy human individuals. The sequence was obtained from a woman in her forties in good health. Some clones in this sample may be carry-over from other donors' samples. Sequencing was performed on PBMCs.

The CDR3 region has the DNA TGTGCCAGCAGCATTTCGACAGGGGGCGCGGGAAAACTGTTTTTT. This sequence encodes CASSISTGGAGKLFF. The chain links TRBV7-9 to TRBJ1-4; 10 nucleotides agree with TRBD1. Germline lookup yields CDR1 SEHNR and CDR2 FQNEAQ (reference sequence). V lost 5 bases, J lost 10 bases, and 10 bases stayed unmatched. The CDR3 length is 15 residues.